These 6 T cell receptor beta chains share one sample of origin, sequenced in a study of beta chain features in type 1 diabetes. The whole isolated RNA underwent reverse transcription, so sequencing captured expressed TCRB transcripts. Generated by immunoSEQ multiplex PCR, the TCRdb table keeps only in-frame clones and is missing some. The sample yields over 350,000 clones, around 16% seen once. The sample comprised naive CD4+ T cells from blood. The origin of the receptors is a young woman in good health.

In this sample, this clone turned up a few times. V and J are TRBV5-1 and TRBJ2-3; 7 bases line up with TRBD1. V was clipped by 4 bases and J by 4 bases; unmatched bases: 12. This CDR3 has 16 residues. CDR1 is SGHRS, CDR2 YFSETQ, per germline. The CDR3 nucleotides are TGCGCCAGCAGCGGAGGACAGGATTGGCGAGCAGATACGCAGTATTTT. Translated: CASSGGQDWRADTQYF.

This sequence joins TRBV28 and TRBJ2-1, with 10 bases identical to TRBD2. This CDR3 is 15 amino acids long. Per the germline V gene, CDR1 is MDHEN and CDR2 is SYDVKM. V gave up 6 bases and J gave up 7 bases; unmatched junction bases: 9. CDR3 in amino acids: CASRGGLAGVNEQFF. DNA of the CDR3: TGTGCCAGCAGAGGGGGGCTAGCGGGAGTTAATGAGCAGTTCTTC.

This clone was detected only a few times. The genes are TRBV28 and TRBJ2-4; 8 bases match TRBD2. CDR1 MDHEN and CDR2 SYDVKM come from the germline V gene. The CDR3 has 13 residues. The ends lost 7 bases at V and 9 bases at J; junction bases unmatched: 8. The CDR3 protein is CASKEAGVAIQYF. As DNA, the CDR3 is TGTGCCAGCAAGGAAGCGGGAGTGGCCATTCAGTACTTC.

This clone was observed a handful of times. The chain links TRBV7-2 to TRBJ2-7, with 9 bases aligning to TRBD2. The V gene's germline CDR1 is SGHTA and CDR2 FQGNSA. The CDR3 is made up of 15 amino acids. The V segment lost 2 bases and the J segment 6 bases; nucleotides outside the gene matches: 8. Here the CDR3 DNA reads TGTGCCAGCAGCTTATCTTCTAGCGGGGTATCCGAGCAGTACTTC. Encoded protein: CASSLSSSGVSEQYF.

CDR3: CSVERGGGNYGYTF. In DNA, the CDR3 is TGCAGCGTTGAGCGGGGGGGTGGAAACTATGGCTACACCTTC. The chain uses TRBV29-1 and TRBJ1-2; the D gene is possibly TRBD1 (5 bases). From germline, CDR1 is SQVTM and CDR2 ANQGSEA. This CDR3 is 14 amino acids long. Trimming cost V 3 bases and J 2 bases, with 13 bases left between them.

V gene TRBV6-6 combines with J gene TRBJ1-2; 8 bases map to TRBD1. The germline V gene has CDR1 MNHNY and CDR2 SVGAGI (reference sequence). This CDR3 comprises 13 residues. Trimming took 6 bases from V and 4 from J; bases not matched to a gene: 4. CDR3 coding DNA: TGTGCCAGCAGAACTGGGACAGGCTATGGCTACACCTTC. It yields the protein CASRTGTGYGYTF.